The 32 T cell receptor beta chains reported below all come from one sample, sequenced in a study of blood T cell repertoires in COVID-19. The table came from immunoSEQ multiplex PCR; TCRdb's copy has only in-frame clones and leaves some out. This repertoire shows around 150,000 clones, 87% found once; its top ten account for about 4.6%. Sequenced sample: peripheral blood. The receptors were gathered from a woman aged 55-70 years with active or convalescent COVID-19.

The chain uses TRBV19 and TRBJ1-1; 7 bases agree with TRBD1. From germline, CDR1 is LNHDA and CDR2 SQIVND (reference sequence). V lost 5 bases and J lost 0; bases outside the gene matches: 0. The CDR3 sequence is 13 residues long. CDR3 in DNA: TGTGCCAGTAGTGGGACAGTGAACACTGAAGCTTTCTTT. It encodes CASSGTVNTEAFF.

This chain connects TRBV5-1 to TRBJ2-5; 12 bases line up with TRBD1. The CDR3 has 16 residues. The V gene's germline CDR1 is SGHRS and CDR2 YFSETQ. Trimming removed 1 base from V and 4 bases from J; junction bases left unmatched: 5. CDR3 in amino acids: CASSLTGTGGGETQYF. CDR3 DNA: TGCGCCAGCAGCTTGACCGGGACAGGGGGCGGAGAGACCCAGTACTTC.

CDR3 DNA: TGTGCCAGTACAAACCGCGGGGGCGGGACCCCGCAAGAGACCCAGTACTTC. The encoded protein is CASTNRGGGTPQETQYF. The rearrangement links TRBV19 to TRBJ2-5; D might be TRBD2 (7 bases). Germline CDR1 LNHDA, CDR2 SQIVND (reference sequence). Deletions cut 7 bases from V and 2 bases from J, with 23 bases between. The CDR3 length is 17 residues. Using reference TRBV19 and TRBJ2-5 for the parts outside the CDR3, the full variable domain is DGGITQSPKYLFRKEGQNVTLSCEQNLNHDAMYWYRQDPGQGLRLIYYSQIVNDFQKGDIAEGYSVSREKKESFPLTVTSAQKNPTAFYLCASTNRGGGTPQETQYFGPGTRLLVL.

This chain joins TRBV10-3 and TRBJ2-5, with a possible D match to TRBD2 (6 bases). Germline CDR1 and CDR2: ENHRY and SYGVKD. Deletions cut 6 bases from V and 5 bases from J, with 22 bases between. CDR3 size: 16 residues. CDR3: CAISTPTSPLFETQYF. DNA for the CDR3: TGTGCCATCAGCACCCCAACTAGCCCCCTTTTTGAGACCCAGTACTTC.

The chain links TRBV27 to TRBJ1-6; TRBD1 agrees at 7 bases. Germline CDR1 is MNHEY and CDR2 is SMNVEV (reference sequence). The CDR3 contains 13 residues. Trimming cost V 5 bases and J 7 bases; bases outside gene matches: 2. CDR3 coding DNA: TGTGCCAGCAGTGGGACAGCCAATTCACCCCTCCACTTT. Protein product: CASSGTANSPLHF.

This rearrangement joins TRBV19 to TRBJ1-6, with unresolved D. Germline values: CDR1 LNHDA, CDR2 SQIVND (reference sequence). The CDR3 covers 16 residues. V lost 3 bases and J lost 8, with 17 bases in between. For the CDR3, the DNA is TGTGCCAGTAGTATGTTTTATGTTACAGAGTATTCACCCCTCCACTTT. Its protein is CASSMFYVTEYSPLHF.

The chain uses TRBV6-5 and TRBJ1-3, with D possibly TRBD1 on 6 matching bases. From germline, CDR1 is MNHEY and CDR2 SVGAGI. CDR3 length: 15 amino acids. Trimming stripped 5 bases from V and 0 bases from J, with 11 bases between. The CDR3 nucleotides read TGTGCCAGCAGTCGGACAGCTGACTCTGGAAACACCATATATTTT. Protein: CASSRTADSGNTIYF.

The chain couples TRBV4-1 to TRBJ1-5; no reliable D call. The CDR3 has 14 residues. Trimming removed 0 bases from V and 8 bases from J, with 11 bases in between. Germline CDR1 MGHRA, CDR2 YSYEKL. The CDR3 nucleotides read TGCGCCAGCAGCCAAGATTGGCCATTTGAGCCCCAGCATTTT. Its translation is CASSQDWPFEPQHF.

A note on this clone: At the DNA level, this CDR3 is encoded by other sequences in the same sample as well. This chain's CDR3 is CASSQGQGREKLFF. CDR3 coding DNA: TGCGCCAGCAGCCAGGGACAGGGGAGGGAAAAACTGTTTTTT. The V call is TRBV4-3, the J call TRBJ1-4, with 10 bases matching TRBD1. V was clipped by 3 bases and J by 8 bases; unmatched bases: 3. The CDR3 is made up of 14 amino acids. The germline V gene has CDR1 LGHNA and CDR2 YSLEER.

This clone appeared a single time. The chain recombines TRBV19 with TRBJ1-2; possible D gene TRBD1, 6 bases. This CDR3 has 14 residues. The germline V gene has CDR1 LNHDA and CDR2 SQIVND (reference sequence). Trimming took off 4 bases at V and 4 bases at J, with 13 bases between the two ends. CDR3 amino acids: CASSKGAGAYGYTF. The CDR3 DNA reads TGTGCCAGTAGTAAAGGGGCAGGGGCCTATGGCTACACCTTC.

The chain combines TRBV7-9 with TRBJ2-2; possibly TRBD1 for D (5 bases). The V and J ends lost 3 bases and 4 bases respectively, with 12 bases between them. Germline CDR1 reads SEHNR; CDR2 reads FQNEAQ (reference sequence). The CDR3 covers 15 residues. CDR3 region: CASSLPRDGTGELFF. CDR3 nucleotides: TGTGCCAGCAGCTTGCCCAGGGATGGCACCGGGGAGCTGTTTTTT.

This chain joins TRBV6-2 or TRBV6-3 and TRBJ1-4, with D uncertain. Trimming cost V 6 bases and J 12 bases, with 20 bases left between them. The germline V gene encodes CDR1 MNHEY and CDR2 SVGEGT. The CDR3 extends over 14 amino acids. CDR3 sequence (DNA): TGTGCCAGCAGCCCCCCCGGGTACTCGATGGAACTGTTTTTT. It encodes CASSPPGYSMELFF.

Many counts were recorded for this clone. This chain links TRBV5-8 with TRBJ2-3, with 11 positions matching TRBD2. The CDR3 is 15 residues long. Germline assignment: CDR1 SGHTS and CDR2 YDEGEE. V was clipped by 4 bases and J by 6 bases; unmatched bases: 7. The CDR3 nucleotides read TGTGCCAGCAGCCCTAGCGGGGGGAACCGGGATACGCAGTATTTT. Amino acid sequence: CASSPSGGNRDTQYF.

This clone occurred once. CDR3 in amino acids: CATSRDTGANTGELFF. In nucleotides, the CDR3 is TGTGCCACCAGCAGAGATACAGGGGCCAACACCGGGGAGCTGTTTTTT. V is TRBV15 and J is TRBJ2-2, with 7 bases lining up with TRBD1. Trimming took 0 bases from V and 2 from J; bases not matched to a gene: 3. Germline loops: CDR1 LNHNV, CDR2 YYDKDF (reference sequence). The CDR3 is 16 residues long.

The gene calls are TRBV23-1 and TRBJ1-1; the D is unclear. TRBV23-1 is filed as an ORF, its function uncertain. The CDR3 spans 15 residues. Trimming left V 0 bases short and J 6 bases short, with 14 bases between. The DNA for the CDR3 is TGCGCCAGCAGTCAATCTCAGAGTCCCGGGTCTGAAGCTTTCTTT. As protein: CASSQSQSPGSEAFF.

This chain joins TRBV2 and TRBJ2-7; TRBD1 is a possible D gene (6 bases). V gave up 5 bases and J gave up 4 bases, with 9 bases separating them. This CDR3 comprises 12 residues. Germline CDR1 and CDR2: SNHLY and FYNNEI. CDR3 in amino acids: CASSQRGYEQYF. The CDR3 nucleotides are TGTGCCAGCAGTCAGAGGGGGTACGAGCAGTACTTC.

The chain employs TRBV9 and TRBJ1-2, with TRBD1 matching over 9 bases. The V segment lost 5 bases and the J segment 7 bases; nucleotides outside the gene matches: 12. Germline loops: CDR1 SGDLS, CDR2 YYNGEE. CDR3 length: 15 residues. The CDR3 loop reads CASSGPGQGISGYTF. The CDR3 DNA sequence: TGTGCCAGCAGTGGTCCGGGACAGGGAATCTCTGGCTACACCTTC.

The chain has TRBV18 and TRBJ2-2; D may be TRBD1 (6 bases). This CDR3 is 15 amino acids long. V lost 1 base to trimming and J lost 0 bases, with 6 bases between them. CDR1 and CDR2 from the germline V gene are KGHSH and LQKENI. The CDR3 sequence: CASSPQGANTGELFF. The CDR3 bases are TGTGCCAGCTCACCACAGGGGGCGAACACCGGGGAGCTGTTTTTT.

The genes are TRBV19 and TRBJ2-7, with 16 bases that match TRBD2. V dropped 5 bases and J dropped 8; count of bases not matched to a gene: 18. CDR1 LNHDA and CDR2 SQIVND come from the germline V gene (reference sequence). The CDR3 contains 19 residues. The CDR3 DNA sequence: TGTGCCAGTAGTCCCATGGGACTAGCGGGGGGGCCATTACGTGGGCAGCAGTACTTC. Residues: CASSPMGLAGGPLRGQQYF.

V is TRBV11-2 and J is TRBJ2-7, with 7 nucleotides matching TRBD2. CDR3 length: 18 residues. V shed 0 bases, J shed 0 bases, and the junction held 11 bases outside the gene matches. Per germline, CDR1 SGHAT and CDR2 FQNNGV. The CDR3 bases are TGTGCCAGCAGCTTAGATCTTGGGCTAGCGGTCATCTCCTACGAGCAGTACTTC. It is translated as CASSLDLGLAVISYEQYF.

For the CDR3, the DNA is TGTGCCACCAGCAGAGATGGGGTCGGCAGGGGCGCGGGAAACACCATATATTTT. Translated: CATSRDGVGRGAGNTIYF. The V gene is TRBV15, the J gene TRBJ1-3, with a possible D match to TRBD1 (6 bases). CDR3 length: 18 amino acids. Trimming removed 0 bases from V and 4 bases from J, with 19 bases in between. In germline, CDR1 is LNHNV, CDR2 YYDKDF (reference sequence).

This clone was detected once. The gene calls are TRBV2 and TRBJ2-1, with 7 bases matching TRBD2. Germline CDR1 and CDR2: SNHLY and FYNNEI. Unmatched junction bases numbered 7, after V lost 8 bases and J lost 3 bases. The CDR3 loop spans 14 amino acids. CDR3 DNA sequence: TGTGCCAGCGGGGACCCGGGGGGCTACAATGAGCAGTTCTTC. Translating it yields CASGDPGGYNEQFF.

The J gene is TRBJ1-2, the V gene TRBV11-2; 7 nucleotides line up with TRBD1. V was pared by 4 bases and J by 2 bases, with 10 bases of the junction left unmatched. This CDR3 contains 16 residues. Germline lookup yields CDR1 SGHAT and CDR2 FQNNGV. The CDR3 spells CASSSSTGVVNYGYTF. The CDR3 nucleotides are TGTGCCAGCAGCTCTAGTACAGGGGTCGTGAACTATGGCTACACCTTC.

This chain connects TRBV5-1 to TRBJ2-7, with 10 bases identical to TRBD1. The CDR3 runs to 14 residues. J gave up 4 bases and V 3 bases, and 4 bases lay outside the gene matches. Germline V gives CDR1 SGHRS, CDR2 YFSETQ. The CDR3 sequence: CASSSTGGGYEQYF. In nucleotides, the CDR3 is TGCGCCAGCAGCTCGACAGGGGGCGGTTACGAGCAGTACTTC.

The chain employs TRBV7-2 and TRBJ2-2; D is possibly TRBD2 (7 bases). CDR3 size: 15 residues. Trimming shortened V by 4 bases and J by 2 bases, and 11 bases separated the two germline ends. The V gene's germline CDR1 is SGHTA and CDR2 FQGNSA. This chain's CDR3 is CASSSGGPNTGELFF. CDR3 coding DNA: TGTGCCAGCAGCTCGGGGGGCCCCAACACCGGGGAGCTGTTTTTT.

V and J are TRBV7-2 and TRBJ1-1, with 7 bases matching TRBD1. V lost 5 bases, J lost 3 bases, and 9 bases stayed unmatched. The CDR3 is made up of 15 amino acids. Germline V lookup: CDR1 SGHTA, CDR2 FQGNSA. CDR3: CASSKRTGSYTEAFF. The CDR3 region has the DNA TGTGCCAGCAGCAAACGGACAGGTTCTTACACTGAAGCTTTCTTT.

The chain combines TRBV10-3 with TRBJ2-2, with D possibly matching TRBD1 (5 bases). The CDR3 loop spans 13 amino acids. Germline assignment: CDR1 ENHRY and CDR2 SYGVKD. Deletions cut 6 bases from V and 6 bases from J, with 11 bases between. CDR3 coding DNA: TGTGCCATCAGAGATGACAGTTCCGGGGAGCTGTTTTTT. Protein: CAIRDDSSGELFF.

V usage is TRBV21-1 and J usage is TRBJ1-4; the D call of TRBD1 is as the table states it, not checked on the DNA. TRBV21-1 is noted as a pseudogene. The CDR3 consists of 15 residues. The CDR3: CASSKGRGSGEKLFF. CDR3 in DNA: TGTGCCAGCAGCAAAGGAAGGGGTTCGGGTGAAAAACTGTTTTTT.

Here the CDR3 reads CASSATSWGLNEQFF. DNA of the CDR3: TGTGCCAGCAGCGCCACGTCATGGGGGCTCAATGAGCAGTTCTTC. The chain couples TRBV9 to TRBJ2-1; possible D gene TRBD1, 6 bases. CDR1 is SGDLS, CDR2 YYNGEE, per germline. Trimming stripped 3 bases from V and 6 bases from J, with 16 bases between. This CDR3 region has 15 residues.

This sequence joins TRBV10-3 and TRBJ2-2; 10 bases align to TRBD1. CDR3 length: 13 amino acids. In germline, CDR1 is ENHRY, CDR2 SYGVKD. This CDR3 is CVVGTGDTGELFF. DNA for the CDR3: TGTGTCGTCGGGACAGGGGACACCGGGGAGCTGTTTTTT.

The V call is TRBV2, the J call TRBJ2-5; TRBD1 might be the D (6 bases). V lost 7 bases to trimming and J lost 5 bases, with 14 bases between them. The CDR3 runs 13 residues. CDR1 SNHLY and CDR2 FYNNEI come from the germline V gene. The CDR3: CASNKQGLETQYF. As DNA, the CDR3 is TGTGCCAGCAATAAACAGGGCTTGGAGACCCAGTACTTC. Full variable domain (missing parts from reference TRBV2 and TRBJ2-5): EPEVTQTPSHQVTQMGQEVILRCVPISNHLYFYWYRQILGQKVEFLVSFYNNEISEKSEIFDDQFSVERPDGSNFTLKIRSTKLEDSAMYFCASNKQGLETQYFGPGTRLLVL.

CDR3 amino acids: CASSLVGGVPYNEQFF. CDR3 nucleotides: TGTGCCAGCAGCTTAGTTGGCGGGGTGCCCTACAATGAGCAGTTCTTC. The rearrangement joins TRBV7-2 to TRBJ2-1; TRBD2 is a possible D gene (6 bases). CDR3 size: 16 residues. Germline V gives CDR1 SGHTA, CDR2 FQGNSA. V gave up 1 base and J gave up 2 bases, with 12 bases separating them.